The clone carrying this T cell receptor beta chain showed up many times. Its antigen is undetermined. The sample originates from a study of CD8 T cells in ankylosing spondylitis. Study-wide results and caveats: Within peripheral blood, clones linked to disease were CD8+ and relatively rare. Within matched ankylosing spondylitis synovial fluid, disease-linked clones were reportedly significantly enriched. A TCR beta motif of 8 or 9 highly homologous variants appeared characteristic of ankylosing spondylitis blood. Reactive arthritis synovial fluid and blood were previously reported to contain some motif variants.

For TCR beta, libraries came from quantitative 5'-RACE with molecular barcodes. Using its own MiXCR run on the 5' RACE reads, TCRdb lists one record per CDR3 protein. This sample has over 700,000 distinct CDR3 sequences, with 15% to 20% found just once. CDR3 length equals 13 residues. The V segment lost 5 bases and the J segment 4 bases; nucleotides outside the gene matches: 5. Germline V gene sequence: CDR1 DFQATT, CDR2 SNEGSKA (reference sequence). The origin of this receptor is a male donor with ankylosing spondylitis. Material: blood, either unsorted or a sorted T cell fraction (not recorded which). The gene calls are TRBV20-1 and TRBJ1-5; 7 nucleotides align to TRBD1. The CDR3 DNA reads TGCAGTGCTGGGGGACAGACGAATCAGCCCCAGCATTTT. Its protein is CSAGGQTNQPQHF.